This is a list of T cell receptor beta chains from one sample in a study of blood T cell repertoires in COVID-19. Libraries were prepared by immunoSEQ multiplex PCR; TCRdb keeps only in-frame clonotypes and omits some of them. The repertoire holds fewer than 350,000 clones, with roughly 90% as singletons. Source material: peripheral blood. Receptors originate from a woman in her thirties with COVID-19, enrolled during active disease. Both conserved end residues are part of each CDR3.

v_call,cdr3_aa
TRBV12-2,CASRLDGGQGAYEQYF
TRBV28,CASSSTRLGYTF
TRBV2,CASSSGTAEKLFF
TRBV24-1,CATSASGPAGEQYF
TRBV2,CASSEATSGRANEQFF
TRBV7-2,CASSLIVEAFF
TRBV5-1,CASSRQINTEAFF
TRBV3-1/TRBV3-2,CASSQVTAGELFF
TRBV18,CASSSDRGDYGYTF
TRBV27,CASRAWEGMAYGYTF
TRBV2,CASSSIPGVHGYTF
TRBV9,CASSVVGAEGDYTF
TRBV6-5,CASSYSGAAGYTF
TRBV19,CASSMRARELFF
TRBV6-5,CASSYLSGRDPDTQYF
TRBV28,CASSFRGGYNYGYTF
TRBV7-9,CASSLAASGRGADTQYF
TRBV18,CASSPRGQGATEAFF